This T cell receptor beta chain was recovered during a study of regulatory T cells in long-lasting Graves disease. Points from the study as a whole: Results may be inaccurate due to the small sample size. Under persistent disease, TRBV28, TRBJ1-2 and TRBJ2-5 were used preferentially.

Regarding time point: persistent/refractory GD, antithyroid drugs over 5 years with positive TRAb. Preparation of the TCR library used RNA extracted from PBMCs. American Thyroid Association guidelines served as the basis for diagnosing Graves' disease. V lost 4 bases to trimming and J lost 1 base, with 13 bases between them. Germline CDR1 SGHTA, CDR2 FQGNSA. The CDR3 runs to 15 residues. This clonotype was found a few times. Its target is unknown. Sequencing libraries for TCR beta were prepared with iRepertoire HTBI primers and Arm-PCR of CDR3 regions. MiXCR was run by TCRdb on the multiplex PCR reads, yielding one entry per CDR3 protein. The sample carries a few hundred thousand distinct CDR3 sequences, 23% recorded once.

The chain recombines TRBV7-2 with TRBJ2-5; weak D call: TRBD2 (5 bases). This specimen consisted of peripheral blood mononuclear cells (PBMCs), obtained when the disease was refractory, from a patient treated with antithyroid drugs. The TCR originated in a female donor with Graves disease. CDR3 nucleotides: TGTGCCAGCAGCTCCCAATACAGCGGCCAAGAGACCCAGTACTTC. It translates to CASSSQYSGQETQYF.